The rows below give T cell receptor beta chains drawn from one sample of a study of blood T cell repertoires in COVID-19. Profiling relied on immunoSEQ multiplex PCR, and the TCRdb table lists in-frame clones only, not all of them. The sample has around 200,000 clones, 70% to 90% seen once. The sequenced sample was peripheral blood. The receptors stem from a human donor with active or convalescent COVID-19. The donor label of this sample is uncertain. Both conserved end residues are trimmed from each CDR3. Fields, in order: V gene, CDR3 protein.

V: TRBV5-1; CDR3: ASSLSTGNEQF
V: TRBV7-3; CDR3: ASSSDRGYEAF
V: TRBV11-2; CDR3: ASSFSAPSWEKLF
V: TRBV19; CDR3: ASTGEGQPQH
V: TRBV21-1; CDR3: ASSGRVYEQY
V: TRBV10-2; CDR3: ASSELTNTEAF
V: TRBV3-1/TRBV3-2; CDR3: ASSRGTSGRAGETQY
V: TRBV19; CDR3: ASSSEAGTGELF
V: TRBV29-1; CDR3: SVDHQTGTGGYT
V: TRBV5-8; CDR3: ASSRSRGTGYGYT
V: TRBV6-6; CDR3: ASSRGVTSGGTSYEQY
V: TRBV10-3; CDR3: AISQSFSHEQF
V: TRBV7-9; CDR3: ASSFGPEETQY
V: TRBV5-1; CDR3: ASSLAGGNQPQH
V: TRBV10-1; CDR3: ASSRTRVAGELF
V: TRBV7-2; CDR3: ASSPFTLRRGGQETQY
V: TRBV18; CDR3: ASSPPQLARYGYT
V: TRBV30; CDR3: AWSVGGDQPQH
V: TRBV10-1; CDR3: ASSGAGAHRVGSNQPQH
V: TRBV10-1; CDR3: ASSEVAGELGETQY
V: TRBV2; CDR3: ASSERQGGGYT
V: TRBV5-1; CDR3: ASSSGTSGVRETQY
V: TRBV2; CDR3: ASSDGGMRETQY
V: TRBV11-2; CDR3: ASSLGGGTGNTIY
V: TRBV28; CDR3: ASSPRSTGELF
V: TRBV2; CDR3: ASKMTGTGEKLF